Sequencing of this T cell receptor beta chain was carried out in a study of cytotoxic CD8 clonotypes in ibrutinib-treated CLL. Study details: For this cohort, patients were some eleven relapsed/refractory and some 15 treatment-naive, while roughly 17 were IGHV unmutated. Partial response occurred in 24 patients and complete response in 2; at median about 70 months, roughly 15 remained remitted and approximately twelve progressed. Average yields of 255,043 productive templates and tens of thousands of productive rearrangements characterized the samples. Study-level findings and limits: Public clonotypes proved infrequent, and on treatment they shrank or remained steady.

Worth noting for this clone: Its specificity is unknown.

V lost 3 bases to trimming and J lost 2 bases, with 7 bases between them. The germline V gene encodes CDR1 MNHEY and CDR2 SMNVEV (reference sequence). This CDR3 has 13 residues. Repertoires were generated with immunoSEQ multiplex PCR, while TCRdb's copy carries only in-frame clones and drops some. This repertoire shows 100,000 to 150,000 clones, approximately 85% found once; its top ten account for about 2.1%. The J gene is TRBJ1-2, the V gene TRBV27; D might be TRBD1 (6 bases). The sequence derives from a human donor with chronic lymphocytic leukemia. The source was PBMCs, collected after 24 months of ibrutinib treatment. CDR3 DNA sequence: TGTGCCAGCAGTTTCCAGGGGAACTATGGCTACACCTTC. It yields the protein CASSFQGNYGYTF.